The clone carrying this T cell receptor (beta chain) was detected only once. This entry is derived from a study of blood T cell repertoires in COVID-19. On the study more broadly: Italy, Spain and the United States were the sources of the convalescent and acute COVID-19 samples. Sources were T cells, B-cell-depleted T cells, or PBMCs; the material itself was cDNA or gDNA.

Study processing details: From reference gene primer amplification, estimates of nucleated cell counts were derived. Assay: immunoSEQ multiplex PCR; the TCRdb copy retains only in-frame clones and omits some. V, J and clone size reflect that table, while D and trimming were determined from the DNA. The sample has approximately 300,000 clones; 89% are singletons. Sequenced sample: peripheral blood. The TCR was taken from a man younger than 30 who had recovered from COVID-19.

This CDR3 reads CASSPRGASNQPQHF. The DNA of the CDR3 is TGTGCCAGCAGCCCCAGGGGGGCGAGCAATCAGCCCCAGCATTTT. V usage is TRBV27 and J usage is TRBJ1-5; 7 nucleotides align to TRBD1. CDR1 is MNHEY and CDR2 is SMNVEV in the germline V gene (reference sequence). V shed 6 bases, J shed 1 base, and the junction held 6 bases outside the gene matches. There are 15 residues in the CDR3.